This entry describes one T cell receptor beta chain. These data belong to a study of T cell changes during pregnancy in multiple sclerosis. Clones were sequenced by immunoSEQ multiplex PCR, and TCRdb holds only the in-frame ones, with some missing. The sample includes 35,000 to 50,000 clones, 89% of them seen just once. Germline assignment: CDR1 SGHRS and CDR2 YFSETQ. With 4 bases removed from V and 4 bases from J, the gap between germline ends came to 20 bases. CDR3 size: 17 residues. The sample here was CD4+ T cells from peripheral blood mononuclear cells, taken in the first trimester of pregnancy. The chain couples TRBV5-1 to TRBJ1-4; D gene uncertain. This TCR derives from a female donor with multiple sclerosis, enrolled in a pregnancy study. The CDR3 DNA reads as TGCGCCAGCAGCGCCCAAGGCGATCAGGCGTTTAATGAAAAACTGTTTTTT. Protein product: CASSAQGDQAFNEKLFF. Full variable domain (rest looked up from reference TRBV5-1 and TRBJ1-4): KAGVTQTPRYLIKTRGQQVTLSCSPISGHRSVSWYQQTPGQGLQFLFEYFSETQRNKGNFPGRFSGRQFSNSRSEMNVSTLELGDSALYLCASSAQGDQAFNEKLFFGSGTQLSVL.